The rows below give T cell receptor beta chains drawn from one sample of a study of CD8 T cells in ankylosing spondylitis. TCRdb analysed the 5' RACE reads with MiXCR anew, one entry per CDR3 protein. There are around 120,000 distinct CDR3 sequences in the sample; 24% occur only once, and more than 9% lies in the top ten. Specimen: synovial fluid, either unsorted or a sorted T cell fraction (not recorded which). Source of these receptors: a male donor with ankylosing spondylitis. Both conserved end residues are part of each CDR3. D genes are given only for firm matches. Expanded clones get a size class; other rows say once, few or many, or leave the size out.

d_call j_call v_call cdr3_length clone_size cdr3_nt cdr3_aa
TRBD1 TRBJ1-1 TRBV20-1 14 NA TGCAGTGCTAGCGGGGTCCGACAGGGGACTGAAGCTTTCTTT CSASGVRQGTEAFF
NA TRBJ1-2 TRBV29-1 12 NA TGCAGCGTTGAAGGGGTAAACTATGGCTACACCTTC CSVEGVNYGYTF
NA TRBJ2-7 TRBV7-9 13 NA TGTGCCAGCAGACCGGGGTATTCCTACGAGCAGTACTTC CASRPGYSYEQYF
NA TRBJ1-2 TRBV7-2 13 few TGTGCCAGCAGCTCCAGCAGGGAAGATGGCTACACCTTC CASSSSREDGYTF
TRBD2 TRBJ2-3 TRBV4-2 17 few TGTGCCAGCAGCCAAGATCCCGCCGGGAGGGGCACAGATACGCAGTATTTT CASSQDPAGRGTDTQYF
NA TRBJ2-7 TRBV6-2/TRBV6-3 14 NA TGTGCCAGCAGAAGCCCCGGGACTCTCTACGAGCAGTACTTC CASRSPGTLYEQYF
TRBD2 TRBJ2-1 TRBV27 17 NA TGTGCCAGCAGTCGACCACGACTAGCGGGAGATCGCAATGAGCAGTTCTTC CASSRPRLAGDRNEQFF
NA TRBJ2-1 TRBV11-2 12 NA TGTGCCAGCAGCTTCGGGATCCGTGAGCAGTTCTTC CASSFGIREQFF
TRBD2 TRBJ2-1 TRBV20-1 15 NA TGCGGTGCTAGACATCTAGCGGCTTGGCTGAATGAGCAGTTCTTC CGARHLAAWLNEQFF
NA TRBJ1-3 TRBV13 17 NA TGTGCCAGCAGCCTAAGGGGCAGGGATCACTCTGGAAACACCATATATTTT CASSLRGRDHSGNTIYF
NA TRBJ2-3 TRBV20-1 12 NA TGCAGTGCTAGGGGTAGCACAGATACGCAGTATTTT CSARGSTDTQYF
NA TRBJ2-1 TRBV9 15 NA TGTGCCAGCAGCGTAGTAGGACCTTCCTACAATGAGCAGTTCTTC CASSVVGPSYNEQFF
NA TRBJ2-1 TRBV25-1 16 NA TGTGCCAGCAGTGAATTGAAGGGGAGCTCCTACAATGAGCAGTTCTTC CASSELKGSSYNEQFF
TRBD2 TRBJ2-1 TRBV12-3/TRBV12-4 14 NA TGTGCCAGCACTCTGGTGATAGCGGGGGGTGAGCAGTTCTTC CASTLVIAGGEQFF
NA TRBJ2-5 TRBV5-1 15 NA TGCGCCAGCAGCTATGGGGAGGTCCCACAAGAGACCCAGTACTTC CASSYGEVPQETQYF
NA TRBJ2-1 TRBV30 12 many TGTGCCTGGTCCCGCGGGTTCAATGAGCAGTTCTTC CAWSRGFNEQFF
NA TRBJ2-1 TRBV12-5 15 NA TGTGCTAGTGGTTGGGTTCAGAGCTCCTACAATGAGCAGTTCTTC CASGWVQSSYNEQFF
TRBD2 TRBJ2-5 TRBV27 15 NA TGTGCCAGCAGTTTATTAGCGGGAGGACAAGAGACCCAGTACTTC CASSLLAGGQETQYF
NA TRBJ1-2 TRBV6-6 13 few TGTGCCAGCAGTTCGGACGGCTGGGATGGCTACACCTTC CASSSDGWDGYTF
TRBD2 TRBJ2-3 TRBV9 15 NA TGTGCCAGCAGCGTAGGCGGGAGGGCAGGAGATACGCAGTATTTT CASSVGGRAGDTQYF
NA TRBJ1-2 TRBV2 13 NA TGTGCCAGCAGCTCTTGGGGAGTTGATGGCTACACCTTC CASSSWGVDGYTF
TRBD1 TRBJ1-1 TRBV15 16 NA TGTGCCACCGCGGGATCAGACAGGGGGATTATAACTGAAGCTTTCTTT CATAGSDRGIITEAFF
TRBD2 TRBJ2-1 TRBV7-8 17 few TGTGCCAGCAGCTCGGGACTAGCGGAGTACTCCTACAATGAGCAGTTCTTC CASSSGLAEYSYNEQFF
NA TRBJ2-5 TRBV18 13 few TGTGCCAGCTCACGCGCCATACAAGAGACCCAGTACTTC CASSRAIQETQYF
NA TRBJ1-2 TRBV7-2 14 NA TGTGCCAGCAGCTTAGCCGGTACGGAGTATGGCTACACCTTC CASSLAGTEYGYTF
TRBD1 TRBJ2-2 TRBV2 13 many TGTGCCTGGGGGACAGCACCGAACGGGGAGCTGTTTTTT CAWGTAPNGELFF
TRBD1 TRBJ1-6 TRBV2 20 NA TGTGCCAGCAGTGCGGGACAGAGTTACAGATTCAGCTCCTATAATTCACCCCTCCACTTT CASSAGQSYRFSSYNSPLHF
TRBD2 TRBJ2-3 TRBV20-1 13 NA TGCAGTGCTCCGGGACTAGGGATAGATACGCAGTATTTT CSAPGLGIDTQYF
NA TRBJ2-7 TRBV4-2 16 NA TGTGCCAGCAGCCAAAACCTCAGGACGGGAACCTACGAGCAGTACTTC CASSQNLRTGTYEQYF
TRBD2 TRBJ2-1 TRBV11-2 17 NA TGTGCCAGCAGCTTTAGATCGGGACTAGCGGGCAACAATGAGCAGTTCTTC CASSFRSGLAGNNEQFF
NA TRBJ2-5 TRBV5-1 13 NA TGCGCCAGCAGAGACAAACCTTTGGAGACCCAGTACTTC CASRDKPLETQYF
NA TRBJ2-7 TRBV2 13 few TGTGCCAGCAGTCCCCATGATGCCTACGAGCAGTACTTC CASSPHDAYEQYF
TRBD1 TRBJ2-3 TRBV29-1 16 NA TGCAGCGTTGAAGGATTTGACAGGGGTAGGCCAGATACGCAGTATTTT CSVEGFDRGRPDTQYF
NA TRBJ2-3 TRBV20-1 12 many TGCAGTGCTAGCTCCCGTTTGGATACGCAGTATTTT CSASSRLDTQYF
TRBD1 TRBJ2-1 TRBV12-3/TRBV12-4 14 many TGTGCCAGCAGTAGGACAGGGGGAAACAATGAGCAGTTCTTC CASSRTGGNNEQFF
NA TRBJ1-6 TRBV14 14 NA TGTGCCAGCAGCCGTAGGGGGGGAAATTCACCCCTCCACTTT CASSRRGGNSPLHF
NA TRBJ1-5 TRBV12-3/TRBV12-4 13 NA TGTGCCAGCAGTTTAAACAGGAATCAGCCCCAGCATTTT CASSLNRNQPQHF